This TCR beta chain comes out of a study of beta chain features in type 1 diabetes. Findings and caveats of the study: Patients with type 1 diabetes showed fewer VDJ junction insertions and more deletions. Healthy donors had naive, central memory and Treg TCRB repertoires that appeared less similar than those seen among patients.

Germline V gives CDR1 SGHNT, CDR2 YYREEE (reference sequence). The V end was cut by 3 bases, the J end by 0 bases, with 10 bases between. This CDR3 is built from 14 residues. Turning to this clone: Its target is not known.

Expressed TCRB transcripts were sequenced because the isolated RNA had all been reverse transcribed beforehand. The protocol was immunoSEQ multiplex PCR, while the TCRdb copy is restricted to in-frame clones and leaves out a portion. The data hold fewer than 900,000 clones, with roughly a sixth observed a single time. The sample consisted of naive CD4+ T cells from blood. This sequence was found in a woman aged 18 to 35 in good health. The chain recombines TRBV5-4 with TRBJ2-7; tentatively, D is TRBD1 or TRBD2 (5 bases each). The CDR3: CASSSRGGSYEQYF. The DNA of the CDR3 is TGTGCCAGCAGCTCGCGTGGGGGCTCCTACGAGCAGTACTTC.